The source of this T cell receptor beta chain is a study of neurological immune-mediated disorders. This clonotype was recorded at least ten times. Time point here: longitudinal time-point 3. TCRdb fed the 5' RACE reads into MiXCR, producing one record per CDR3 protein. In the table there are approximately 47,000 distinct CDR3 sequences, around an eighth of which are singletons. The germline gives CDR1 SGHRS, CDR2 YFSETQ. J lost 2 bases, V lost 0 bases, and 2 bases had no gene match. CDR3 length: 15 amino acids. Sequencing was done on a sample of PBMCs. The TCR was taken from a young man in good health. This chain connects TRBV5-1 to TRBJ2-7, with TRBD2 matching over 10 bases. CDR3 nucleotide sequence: TGCGCCAGCAGCTTGGATACTAGCGGGACCTACGAGCAGTACTTC. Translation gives CASSLDTSGTYEQYF.